Included here is one TCR beta chain sequence, with context. Tregs were sorted as CD4+CD25+CD127-/low cells. TCRdb reprocessed the 5' RACE reads via MiXCR and lists one record per CDR3 protein. The data show more than 9,500 distinct CDR3 sequences, roughly 47% seen once. The V gene lost 2 bases and the J gene lost 9 bases, with 11 bases spanning the gap. Per germline, CDR1 LGHNA and CDR2 YSLEER. This CDR3 is built from 13 residues. The sample consisted of tumor-infiltrating Tregs sorted from the breast tumor. This receptor was identified in a female donor with breast cancer. The genes are TRBV4-3 and TRBJ2-1; D is possibly TRBD1 (6 bases). In nucleotides, the CDR3 is TGCGCCAGCAGCCAAACCAGGGGTGGTGAGCAGTTCTTC. This sequence encodes CASSQTRGGEQFF.